Each of the 11 T cell receptor beta chains below was sequenced from the same sample in a study of T-cell reconstitution after alpha-beta-depleted transplantation in children. Unique molecular identifiers were built into the TCRbeta library. In TCRdb, the PCR reads were re-called with MiXCR into one record per CDR3 protein. The data contain around 500,000 distinct CDR3 sequences, 23% of them singletons. Sequenced material: PBMCs, mostly from graft donor cells, taken 360 days after TCRalphabeta/CD19-depleted stem cell transplant. These receptors originate from a boy younger than two who had a stem cell transplant for acute myeloid leukemia, so the T cells may come from the graft donor.

This clonotype showed up just a few times. This rearrangement joins TRBV9 to TRBJ2-3, with a tentative D call TRBD1 (6 bases). Germline values: CDR1 SGDLS, CDR2 YYNGEE. The germline V and J ends were trimmed by 6 bases and 10 bases, with 21 bases remaining between them. The CDR3 has 14 residues. The DNA of the CDR3 is TGTGCCAGCACCCCCCACTTAGGACAGTCGGCGCAGTATTTT. This gives the protein CASTPHLGQSAQYF.

The chain links TRBV27 to TRBJ2-7; TRBD1 matches at 7 bases. Germline CDR1 and CDR2: MNHEY and SMNVEV (reference sequence). Unmatched junction bases numbered 7, after V lost 4 bases and J lost 7 bases. This CDR3 spans 13 amino acids. In DNA, the CDR3 is TGTGCCAGCAGTTACTGGACAGGTTCTGAGCAGTACTTC. Translation: CASSYWTGSEQYF.

This clonotype was detected many times. The V and J genes are TRBV11-3 and TRBJ2-3, with D unresolved. V lost 5 bases and J lost 8, with 11 bases in between. Germline CDR1 and CDR2: SGHNT and YENEEA. The CDR3 contains 12 residues. Here the CDR3 reads CASSERSVTQYF. CDR3 DNA: TGTGCCAGCAGCGAACGGTCAGTTACGCAGTATTTT.

This clonotype was seen repeatedly, ten times or more. The J gene is TRBJ2-3, the V gene TRBV12-3 or TRBV12-4, with D perhaps given as TRBD1 or TRBD2 (5 bases each). The CDR3 totals 15 residues. V was cut by 3 bases and J by 11 bases, with 21 bases left in between. CDR3 protein: CASSFGGGPSGRQYF. Here the CDR3 DNA reads TGTGCCAGCAGTTTCGGCGGTGGACCGTCAGGGAGGCAGTATTTT.

The J gene is TRBJ2-7, the V gene TRBV5-1; 9 bases fit TRBD1. V was pared by 0 bases and J by 5 bases, with 3 bases of the junction left unmatched. The CDR3 runs 14 residues. Germline V lookup: CDR1 SGHRS, CDR2 YFSETQ. The CDR3 sequence: CASSLAGTGNEQYF. The CDR3 coding sequence is TGCGCCAGCAGCTTGGCCGGGACAGGGAACGAGCAGTACTTC.

This clonotype occurred many times. The V call is TRBV25-1, the J call TRBJ2-3, with TRBD1 as a possible D gene (5 bases). This CDR3 has 14 amino acids. The V gene's germline CDR1 is MGHDK and CDR2 SYGVNS. Deletions cut 5 bases from V and 7 bases from J, with 16 bases between. CDR3 in DNA: TGTGCCAGCAGTCAGGGCCCATCCTCATATACGCAGTATTTT. It codes for CASSQGPSSYTQYF.

Remarks on this clonotype: This may stem from a read error, because a much larger clone lies one nucleotide away. The rearrangement uses TRBV6-4 and TRBJ2-7; 9 nucleotides match TRBD1. This CDR3 has 15 amino acids. Looked up from germline, CDR1 is MRHNA and CDR2 is SNTAGT. The V and J ends lost 7 bases and 3 bases, in that order; junction bases with no gene match: 10. The CDR3 coding sequence is TGTGCCAGCACTGAATATGCGGACAGGGGCTACGAGCAGTACTTC. Its protein product is CASTEYADRGYEQYF.

This clonotype was recorded a few times. The chain carries TRBV5-5 and TRBJ2-7; 8 nucleotides line up with TRBD1. The V gene's germline CDR1 is SGHKS and CDR2 YYEKEE (reference sequence). V dropped 1 base and J dropped 3; count of bases not matched to a gene: 6. This CDR3 has 15 residues. The CDR3 protein is CASSLFRDRFYEQYF. CDR3 coding DNA: TGTGCCAGCAGCTTGTTCCGGGACAGGTTCTACGAGCAGTACTTC.

V usage is TRBV4-3 and J usage is TRBJ2-7, with a possible D match to TRBD2 (5 bases). The germline V and J ends were trimmed by 0 bases and 3 bases, with 15 bases remaining between them. The CDR3 contains 16 residues. The germline gives CDR1 LGHNA, CDR2 YSLEER. The CDR3 sequence: CASSQDRGIGDYEQYF. Written as DNA, the CDR3 is TGCGCCAGCAGCCAAGATCGGGGAATCGGGGACTACGAGCAGTACTTC.

The chain links TRBV6-5 to TRBJ2-2; the D gene is possibly TRBD2 (5 bases). From germline, CDR1 is MNHEY and CDR2 SVGAGI. This CDR3 has 14 amino acids. With 2 bases removed from V and 6 bases from J, the gap between germline ends came to 10 bases. CDR3 nucleotide sequence: TGTGCCAGCAGTTACGATAGTAGCGCCGGGGAGCTGTTTTTT. Protein: CASSYDSSAGELFF.

This clonotype was seen repeatedly, ten times or more. The rearrangement links TRBV20-1 to TRBJ2-5; TRBD2 aligns across 7 bases. The CDR3 sequence is 12 residues long. V dropped 8 bases and J dropped 5; count of bases not matched to a gene: 8. Germline V gene data show CDR1 as DFQATT and CDR2 as SNEGSKA (reference sequence). The CDR3 region is CSSLEGGETQYF. CDR3 DNA: TGCAGTTCGTTGGAGGGAGGGGAGACCCAGTACTTC.